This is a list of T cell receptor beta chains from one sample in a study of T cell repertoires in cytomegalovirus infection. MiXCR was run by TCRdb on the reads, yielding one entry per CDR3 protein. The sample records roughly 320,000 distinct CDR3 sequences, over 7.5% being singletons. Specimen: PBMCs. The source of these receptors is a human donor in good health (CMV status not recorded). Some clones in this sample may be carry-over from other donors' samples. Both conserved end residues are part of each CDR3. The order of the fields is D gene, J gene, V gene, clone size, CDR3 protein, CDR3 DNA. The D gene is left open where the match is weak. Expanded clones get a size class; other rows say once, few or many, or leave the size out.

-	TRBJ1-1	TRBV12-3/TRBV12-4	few	CASSLTGPMNTEAFF	TGTGCCAGCAGTTTAACAGGACCGATGAACACTGAAGCTTTCTTT
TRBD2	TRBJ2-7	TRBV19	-	CASGLAGVLYEQYF	TGTGCCAGTGGACTAGCGGGGGTACTCTACGAGCAGTACTTC
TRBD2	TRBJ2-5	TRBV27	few	CASRPTTSGVGETQYF	TGTGCCAGCAGGCCTACAACTAGCGGCGTGGGGGAGACCCAGTACTTC
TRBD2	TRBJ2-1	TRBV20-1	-	CSASPSSGTRRQFF	TGCAGTGCTTCCCCGTCTTCCGGGACTAGGAGGCAGTTCTTC
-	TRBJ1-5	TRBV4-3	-	CASSQDRVGADYSNQPQHF	TGCGCCAGCAGCCAAGATCGAGTAGGTGCAGACTATAGCAATCAGCCCCAGCATTTT
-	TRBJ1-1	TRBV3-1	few	CASSQGVWNTEAFF	TGTGCCAGCAGCCAAGGGGTCTGGAACACTGAAGCTTTCTTT
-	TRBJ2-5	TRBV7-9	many	CASSLALGQETQYF	TGTGCCAGCAGCTTAGCGTTAGGCCAAGAGACCCAGTACTTC
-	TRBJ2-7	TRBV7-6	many	CASSTNYEQYF	TGTGCCAGCAGCACCAATTACGAGCAGTACTTC
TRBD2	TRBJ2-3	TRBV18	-	CASSPPSGGSTDTQYF	TGTGCCAGCTCACCACCGAGCGGGGGGTCGACAGATACGCAGTATTTT
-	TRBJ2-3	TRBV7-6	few	CASSLGAPNTQYF	TGTGCCAGCAGCTTGGGGGCACCTAATACGCAGTATTTT
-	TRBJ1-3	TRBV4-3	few	CASSQTNRAGNTIYF	TGCGCCAGCAGCCAAACCAACAGGGCTGGAAACACCATATATTTT
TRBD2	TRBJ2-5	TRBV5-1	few	CASSLAVSSGDLQETQYF	TGCGCCAGCAGCTTGGCCGTGTCTAGCGGGGACCTTCAAGAGACCCAGTACTTC
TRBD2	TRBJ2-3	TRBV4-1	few	CASSQERGGADTQYF	TGTGCCAGCAGCCAAGAGCGGGGGGGGGCAGATACGCAGTATTTT
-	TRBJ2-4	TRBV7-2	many	CASSPPSPFIQYF	TGTGCCAGCAGCCCACCATCTCCTTTCATTCAGTACTTC
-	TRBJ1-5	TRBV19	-	CASSGQRYNQPQHF	TGTGCCAGTAGCGGACAGCGATACAATCAGCCCCAGCATTTT
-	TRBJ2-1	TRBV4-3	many	CASSQDWGGPPYNEQFF	TGCGCCAGCAGCCAAGATTGGGGGGGGCCCCCCTACAATGAGCAGTTCTTC
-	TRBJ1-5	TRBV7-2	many	CASSHQSPGYSNQPQHF	TGTGCCAGCAGCCACCAATCGCCGGGGTACAGCAATCAGCCCCAGCATTTT